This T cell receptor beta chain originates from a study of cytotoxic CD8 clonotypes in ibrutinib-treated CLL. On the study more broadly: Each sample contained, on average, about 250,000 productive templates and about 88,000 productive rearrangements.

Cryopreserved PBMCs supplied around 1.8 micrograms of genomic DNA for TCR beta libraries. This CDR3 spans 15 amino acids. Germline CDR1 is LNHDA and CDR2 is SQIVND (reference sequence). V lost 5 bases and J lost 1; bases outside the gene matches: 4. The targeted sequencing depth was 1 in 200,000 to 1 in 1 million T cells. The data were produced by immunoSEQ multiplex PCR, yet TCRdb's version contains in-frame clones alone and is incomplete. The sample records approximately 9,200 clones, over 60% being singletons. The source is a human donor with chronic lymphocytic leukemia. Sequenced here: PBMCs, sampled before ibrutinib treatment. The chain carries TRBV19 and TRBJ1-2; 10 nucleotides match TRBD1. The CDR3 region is CASSSRTGGNYGYTF. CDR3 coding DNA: TGTGCCAGTAGTTCCCGGACAGGGGGTAACTATGGCTACACCTTC.